The 19 T cell receptor beta chains below come from one sample, sequenced in a study of cytomegalovirus exposure and HLA in healthy donors. Primers for the PCR totalled 60 Vbeta and 13 Jbeta. Repertoires were generated with immunoSEQ multiplex PCR, while TCRdb's copy carries only in-frame clones and drops some. The data hold 150,000 to 200,000 clones, with approximately 80% observed a single time. Source material: PBMCs. The receptors were sampled from a young man in good health and CMV-seropositive.

The V and J genes are TRBV19 and TRBJ2-6; the D gene is possibly TRBD1 (5 bases). The CDR3 covers 16 residues. Germline lookup yields CDR1 LNHDA and CDR2 SQIVND (reference sequence). V was clipped by 5 bases and J by 4 bases, with 15 bases between them. For the CDR3, the DNA is TGTGCCAGTAGTTCTCGAGAAGGGGTAGGGGCCAACGTCCTGACTTTC. Protein sequence: CASSSREGVGANVLTF.

This clone has a single count. The rearrangement links TRBV6-6 to TRBJ2-1, with a weak D call TRBD2 (6 bases). Germline V gene sequence: CDR1 MNHNY, CDR2 SVGAGI (reference sequence). The CDR3 length is 15 residues. Trimming stripped 0 bases from V and 3 bases from J, with 9 bases between. In nucleotides, the CDR3 is TGTGCCAGCAGTTACTCGGGCGGGAACTACAATGAGCAGTTCTTC. Translated: CASSYSGGNYNEQFF.

This chain uses TRBV6-1 with TRBJ2-7; TRBD1 agrees at 7 bases. The length of the CDR3 is 14 residues. Germline CDR1 is MNHNS and CDR2 is SASEGT. V lost 2 bases and J lost 0; bases outside the gene matches: 1. In DNA, the CDR3 is TGTGCCAGCAGTGAACGGGACAGCTCCTACGAGCAGTACTTC. Encoded protein: CASSERDSSYEQYF.

The rearrangement uses TRBV18 and TRBJ2-1; D possibly corresponds to TRBD2 (6 bases). Germline assignment: CDR1 KGHSH and CDR2 LQKENI. V was trimmed by 3 bases and J by 4 bases, leaving 19 bases between them. The CDR3 loop spans 17 amino acids. The CDR3 nucleotides read TGTGCCAGCTCACCCCCAGAGGCGGGGAGGAATTACAATGAGCAGTTCTTC. It specifies CASSPPEAGRNYNEQFF.

This chain joins TRBV7-8 and TRBJ1-3, with D perhaps TRBD1 (5 bases). The ends were cut back, 5 bases at V and 0 bases at J, with 11 bases in the middle. Germline V gives CDR1 SGHVS, CDR2 FQNEAQ. The CDR3 is 15 amino acids. CDR3 protein: CASSPTGGSGNTIYF. CDR3 sequence (DNA): TGTGCCAGCAGCCCTACCGGGGGCTCTGGAAACACCATATATTTT.

This clone was observed a few times. V is TRBV6-1 and J is TRBJ2-7; no clear D gene. V lost 9 bases and J lost 0, with 12 bases in between. The CDR3 length is 13 residues. The germline gives CDR1 MNHNS, CDR2 SASEGT. CDR3 sequence reads: CASRETHSYEQYF. The CDR3 coding sequence is TGTGCCAGTCGTGAGACTCACTCCTACGAGCAGTACTTC.

This clone turned up a few times. Compared with germline, one end of the junction differs, possibly owing to a read error. V gene TRBV14 combines with J gene TRBJ2-5; tentatively, D is TRBD1 (6 bases). The CDR3 length is 12 residues. Germline V lookup: CDR1 SGHDN, CDR2 FVKESK. This CDR3 is CASSPNRESQYF. For the CDR3, the DNA is TGTGCCAGCAGCCCAAACAGGGAGAGCCAGTACTTC.

V and J are TRBV2 and TRBJ2-7; tentative D call: TRBD1 (7 bases). This CDR3 contains 13 residues. The germline V gene encodes CDR1 SNHLY and CDR2 FYNNEI. Trimming took off 6 bases at V and 4 bases at J, with 13 bases between the two ends. The CDR3 loop reads CASSTGEEYEQYF. The CDR3 nucleotides are TGTGCCAGCAGCACAGGGGAGGAATACGAGCAGTACTTC.

CDR3 sequence (DNA): TGTGCCAGCAGCCGTCGGACAGGCCGACGGAACACTGAAGCTTTCTTT. Translated, it gives CASSRRTGRRNTEAFF. This chain links TRBV5-6 with TRBJ1-1, with TRBD1 matching over 7 bases. V trimming: 4 bases; J trimming: 1 base; junction bases outside the gene matches: 10. The CDR3 extends over 16 amino acids. Germline assignment: CDR1 SGHDT and CDR2 YYEEEE.

CDR3 nucleotides: TGCGCCAGCAGCCCCGGACAGCTTTCGGGCGGCTACACCTTC. It specifies CASSPGQLSGGYTF. The chain carries TRBV4-1 and TRBJ1-2, with D possibly being TRBD1 (6 bases). This CDR3 is built from 14 residues. The V gene's germline CDR1 is MGHRA and CDR2 YSYEKL. V lost 4 bases to trimming and J lost 8 bases, with 17 bases between them.

This clone has more than one count but fewer than ten. The chain employs TRBV5-6 and TRBJ2-2; 7 nucleotides line up with TRBD2. The CDR3 runs to 13 residues. CDR1 SGHDT and CDR2 YYEEEE come from the germline V gene. Germline trimming cut 3 bases from V and 5 bases from J; bases unmatched to any gene: 1. As DNA, the CDR3 is TGTGCCAGCAGCTGGGGGGGAACCGGGGAGCTGTTTTTT. Protein: CASSWGGTGELFF.

The gene calls are TRBV21-1 and TRBJ1-5; the table's D call of TRBD1 was not tested on the DNA. TRBV21-1 is described as a pseudogene. This CDR3 is 14 amino acids long. Here the CDR3 reads CASSKDRGFQPQHF. Written as DNA, the CDR3 is TGTGCCAGCAGCAAAGATAGGGGATTTCAGCCCCAGCATTTT.

The CDR3 here is CASSEGQGGAGELFF. The DNA of the CDR3 is TGTGCCAGCAGTGAAGGGCAGGGAGGGGCCGGGGAGCTGTTTTTT. J is TRBJ2-2 and V is TRBV2; TRBD2 aligns across 7 bases. The CDR3 spans 15 residues. Germline-derived CDR1 and CDR2 are SNHLY and FYNNEI. V lost 1 base and J lost 6; bases outside the gene matches: 5. Together with reference TRBV2 and TRBJ2-2, the CDR3 gives the full variable domain: EPEVTQTPSHQVTQMGQEVILRCVPISNHLYFYWYRQILGQKVEFLVSFYNNEISEKSEIFDDQFSVERPDGSNFTLKIRSTKLEDSAMYFCASSEGQGGAGELFFGEGSRLTVL.

The chain combines TRBV5-1 with TRBJ2-3, with D hard to call. The CDR3 has 14 amino acids. Looked up from germline, CDR1 is SGHRS and CDR2 is YFSETQ. V was trimmed by 0 bases and J by 4 bases, leaving 9 bases between them. The CDR3, as DNA: TGCGCCAGCAGCTTGGCATCTGAGGCAGATACGCAGTATTTT. Protein product: CASSLASEADTQYF.

CDR3 amino acids: CASSLSVGEQYF. CDR3 bases: TGTGCCAGCAGTTTATCGGTCGGCGAGCAGTACTTC. This rearrangement joins TRBV27 to TRBJ2-7; D remains unclear. The germline gives CDR1 MNHEY, CDR2 SMNVEV (reference sequence). The CDR3 length is 12 residues. Trimming took 0 bases from V and 6 from J, leaving 6 bases between them.

V gene TRBV10-3 combines with J gene TRBJ1-1, with 8 bases that match TRBD1. Looked up from germline, CDR1 is ENHRY and CDR2 is SYGVKD. J lost 6 bases, V lost 3 bases, and 6 bases had no gene match. The CDR3 sequence is 14 residues long. The CDR3 nucleotides read TGTGCCATCAGTGACGACAGGGGATGGGCTGAAGCTTTCTTT. It is translated as CAISDDRGWAEAFF.

This chain joins TRBV7-6 and TRBJ1-1, with D unclear. Trimming stripped 6 bases from V and 0 bases from J, with 5 bases between. CDR1 and CDR2 (germline): SGHVS, FNYEAQ. The CDR3 has 12 residues. CDR3 amino acids: CASRGMNTEAFF. As DNA, the CDR3 is TGTGCCAGCAGGGGCATGAACACTGAAGCTTTCTTT.

CDR3 sequence reads: CASSSNVGVPDTQYF. The CDR3 region has the DNA TGTGCCAGCAGTTCCAATGTCGGAGTCCCAGATACGCAGTATTTT. This chain joins TRBV28 and TRBJ2-3, with unresolved D. The germline CDR1 and CDR2 sequences are MDHEN and SYDVKM. The CDR3 spans 15 residues. Trimming cost V 4 bases and J 4 bases, with 15 bases left between them.

V gene TRBV4-3 combines with J gene TRBJ1-1, with D possibly TRBD1 on 5 matching bases. Trimming left V 4 bases short and J 1 base short, with 13 bases between. Germline lookup yields CDR1 LGHNA and CDR2 YSLEER. The CDR3 is 15 amino acids. CDR3 sequence reads: CASSLRTYSNTEAFF. CDR3 in DNA: TGCGCCAGCAGCCTAAGGACATATTCGAACACTGAAGCTTTCTTT.